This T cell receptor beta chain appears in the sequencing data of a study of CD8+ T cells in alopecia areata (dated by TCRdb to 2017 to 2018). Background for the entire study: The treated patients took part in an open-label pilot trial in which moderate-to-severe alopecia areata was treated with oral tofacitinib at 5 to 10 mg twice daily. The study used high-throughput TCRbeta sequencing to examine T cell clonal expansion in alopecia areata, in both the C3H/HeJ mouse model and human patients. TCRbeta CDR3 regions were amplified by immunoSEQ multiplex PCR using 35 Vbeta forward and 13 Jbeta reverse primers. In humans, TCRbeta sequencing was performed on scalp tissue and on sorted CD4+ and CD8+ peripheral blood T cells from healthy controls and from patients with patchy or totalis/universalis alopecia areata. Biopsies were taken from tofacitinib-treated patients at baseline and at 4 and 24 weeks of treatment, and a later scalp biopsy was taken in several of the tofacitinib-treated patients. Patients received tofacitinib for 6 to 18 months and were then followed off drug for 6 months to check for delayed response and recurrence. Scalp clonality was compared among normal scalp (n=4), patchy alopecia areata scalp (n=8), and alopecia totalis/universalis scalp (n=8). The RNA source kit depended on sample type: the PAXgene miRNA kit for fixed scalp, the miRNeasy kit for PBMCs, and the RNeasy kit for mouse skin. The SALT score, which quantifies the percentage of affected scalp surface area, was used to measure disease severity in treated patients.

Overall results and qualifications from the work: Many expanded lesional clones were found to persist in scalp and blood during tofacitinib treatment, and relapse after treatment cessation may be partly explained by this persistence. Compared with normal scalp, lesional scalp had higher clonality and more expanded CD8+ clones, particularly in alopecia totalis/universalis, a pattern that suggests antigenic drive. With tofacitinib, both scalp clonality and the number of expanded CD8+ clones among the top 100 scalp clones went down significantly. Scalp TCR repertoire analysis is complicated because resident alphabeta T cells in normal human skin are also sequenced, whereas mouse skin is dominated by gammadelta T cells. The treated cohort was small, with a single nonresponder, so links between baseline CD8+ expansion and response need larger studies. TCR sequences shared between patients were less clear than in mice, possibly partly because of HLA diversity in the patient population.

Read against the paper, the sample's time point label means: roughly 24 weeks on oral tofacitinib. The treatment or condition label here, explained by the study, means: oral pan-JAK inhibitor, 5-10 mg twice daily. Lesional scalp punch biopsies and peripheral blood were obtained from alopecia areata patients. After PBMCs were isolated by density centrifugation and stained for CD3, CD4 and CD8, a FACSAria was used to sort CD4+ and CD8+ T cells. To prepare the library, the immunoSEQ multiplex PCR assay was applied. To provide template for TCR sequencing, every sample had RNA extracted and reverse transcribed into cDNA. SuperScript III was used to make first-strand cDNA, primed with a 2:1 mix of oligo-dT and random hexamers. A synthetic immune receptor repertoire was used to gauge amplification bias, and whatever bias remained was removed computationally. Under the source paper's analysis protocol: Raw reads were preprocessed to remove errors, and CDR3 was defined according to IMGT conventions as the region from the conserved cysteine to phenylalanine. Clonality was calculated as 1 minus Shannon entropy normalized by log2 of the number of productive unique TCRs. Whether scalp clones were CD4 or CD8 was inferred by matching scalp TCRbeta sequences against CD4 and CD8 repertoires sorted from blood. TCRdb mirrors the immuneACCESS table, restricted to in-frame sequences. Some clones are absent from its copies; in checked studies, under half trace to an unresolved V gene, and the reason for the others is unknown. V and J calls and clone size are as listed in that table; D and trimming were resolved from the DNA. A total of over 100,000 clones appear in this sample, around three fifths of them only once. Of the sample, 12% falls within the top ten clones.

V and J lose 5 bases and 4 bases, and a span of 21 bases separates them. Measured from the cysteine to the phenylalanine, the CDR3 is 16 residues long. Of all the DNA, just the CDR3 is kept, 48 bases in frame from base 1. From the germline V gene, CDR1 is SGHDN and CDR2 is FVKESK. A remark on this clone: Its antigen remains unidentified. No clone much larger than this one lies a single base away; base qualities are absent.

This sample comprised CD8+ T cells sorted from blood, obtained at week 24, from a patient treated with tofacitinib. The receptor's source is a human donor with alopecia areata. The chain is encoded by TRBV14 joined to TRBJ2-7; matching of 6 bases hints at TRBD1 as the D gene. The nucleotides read TGTGCCAGCAGCGAGGTTCGTGGGGGCGGATATTACGAGCAGTACTTC. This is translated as CASSEVRGGGYYEQYF.